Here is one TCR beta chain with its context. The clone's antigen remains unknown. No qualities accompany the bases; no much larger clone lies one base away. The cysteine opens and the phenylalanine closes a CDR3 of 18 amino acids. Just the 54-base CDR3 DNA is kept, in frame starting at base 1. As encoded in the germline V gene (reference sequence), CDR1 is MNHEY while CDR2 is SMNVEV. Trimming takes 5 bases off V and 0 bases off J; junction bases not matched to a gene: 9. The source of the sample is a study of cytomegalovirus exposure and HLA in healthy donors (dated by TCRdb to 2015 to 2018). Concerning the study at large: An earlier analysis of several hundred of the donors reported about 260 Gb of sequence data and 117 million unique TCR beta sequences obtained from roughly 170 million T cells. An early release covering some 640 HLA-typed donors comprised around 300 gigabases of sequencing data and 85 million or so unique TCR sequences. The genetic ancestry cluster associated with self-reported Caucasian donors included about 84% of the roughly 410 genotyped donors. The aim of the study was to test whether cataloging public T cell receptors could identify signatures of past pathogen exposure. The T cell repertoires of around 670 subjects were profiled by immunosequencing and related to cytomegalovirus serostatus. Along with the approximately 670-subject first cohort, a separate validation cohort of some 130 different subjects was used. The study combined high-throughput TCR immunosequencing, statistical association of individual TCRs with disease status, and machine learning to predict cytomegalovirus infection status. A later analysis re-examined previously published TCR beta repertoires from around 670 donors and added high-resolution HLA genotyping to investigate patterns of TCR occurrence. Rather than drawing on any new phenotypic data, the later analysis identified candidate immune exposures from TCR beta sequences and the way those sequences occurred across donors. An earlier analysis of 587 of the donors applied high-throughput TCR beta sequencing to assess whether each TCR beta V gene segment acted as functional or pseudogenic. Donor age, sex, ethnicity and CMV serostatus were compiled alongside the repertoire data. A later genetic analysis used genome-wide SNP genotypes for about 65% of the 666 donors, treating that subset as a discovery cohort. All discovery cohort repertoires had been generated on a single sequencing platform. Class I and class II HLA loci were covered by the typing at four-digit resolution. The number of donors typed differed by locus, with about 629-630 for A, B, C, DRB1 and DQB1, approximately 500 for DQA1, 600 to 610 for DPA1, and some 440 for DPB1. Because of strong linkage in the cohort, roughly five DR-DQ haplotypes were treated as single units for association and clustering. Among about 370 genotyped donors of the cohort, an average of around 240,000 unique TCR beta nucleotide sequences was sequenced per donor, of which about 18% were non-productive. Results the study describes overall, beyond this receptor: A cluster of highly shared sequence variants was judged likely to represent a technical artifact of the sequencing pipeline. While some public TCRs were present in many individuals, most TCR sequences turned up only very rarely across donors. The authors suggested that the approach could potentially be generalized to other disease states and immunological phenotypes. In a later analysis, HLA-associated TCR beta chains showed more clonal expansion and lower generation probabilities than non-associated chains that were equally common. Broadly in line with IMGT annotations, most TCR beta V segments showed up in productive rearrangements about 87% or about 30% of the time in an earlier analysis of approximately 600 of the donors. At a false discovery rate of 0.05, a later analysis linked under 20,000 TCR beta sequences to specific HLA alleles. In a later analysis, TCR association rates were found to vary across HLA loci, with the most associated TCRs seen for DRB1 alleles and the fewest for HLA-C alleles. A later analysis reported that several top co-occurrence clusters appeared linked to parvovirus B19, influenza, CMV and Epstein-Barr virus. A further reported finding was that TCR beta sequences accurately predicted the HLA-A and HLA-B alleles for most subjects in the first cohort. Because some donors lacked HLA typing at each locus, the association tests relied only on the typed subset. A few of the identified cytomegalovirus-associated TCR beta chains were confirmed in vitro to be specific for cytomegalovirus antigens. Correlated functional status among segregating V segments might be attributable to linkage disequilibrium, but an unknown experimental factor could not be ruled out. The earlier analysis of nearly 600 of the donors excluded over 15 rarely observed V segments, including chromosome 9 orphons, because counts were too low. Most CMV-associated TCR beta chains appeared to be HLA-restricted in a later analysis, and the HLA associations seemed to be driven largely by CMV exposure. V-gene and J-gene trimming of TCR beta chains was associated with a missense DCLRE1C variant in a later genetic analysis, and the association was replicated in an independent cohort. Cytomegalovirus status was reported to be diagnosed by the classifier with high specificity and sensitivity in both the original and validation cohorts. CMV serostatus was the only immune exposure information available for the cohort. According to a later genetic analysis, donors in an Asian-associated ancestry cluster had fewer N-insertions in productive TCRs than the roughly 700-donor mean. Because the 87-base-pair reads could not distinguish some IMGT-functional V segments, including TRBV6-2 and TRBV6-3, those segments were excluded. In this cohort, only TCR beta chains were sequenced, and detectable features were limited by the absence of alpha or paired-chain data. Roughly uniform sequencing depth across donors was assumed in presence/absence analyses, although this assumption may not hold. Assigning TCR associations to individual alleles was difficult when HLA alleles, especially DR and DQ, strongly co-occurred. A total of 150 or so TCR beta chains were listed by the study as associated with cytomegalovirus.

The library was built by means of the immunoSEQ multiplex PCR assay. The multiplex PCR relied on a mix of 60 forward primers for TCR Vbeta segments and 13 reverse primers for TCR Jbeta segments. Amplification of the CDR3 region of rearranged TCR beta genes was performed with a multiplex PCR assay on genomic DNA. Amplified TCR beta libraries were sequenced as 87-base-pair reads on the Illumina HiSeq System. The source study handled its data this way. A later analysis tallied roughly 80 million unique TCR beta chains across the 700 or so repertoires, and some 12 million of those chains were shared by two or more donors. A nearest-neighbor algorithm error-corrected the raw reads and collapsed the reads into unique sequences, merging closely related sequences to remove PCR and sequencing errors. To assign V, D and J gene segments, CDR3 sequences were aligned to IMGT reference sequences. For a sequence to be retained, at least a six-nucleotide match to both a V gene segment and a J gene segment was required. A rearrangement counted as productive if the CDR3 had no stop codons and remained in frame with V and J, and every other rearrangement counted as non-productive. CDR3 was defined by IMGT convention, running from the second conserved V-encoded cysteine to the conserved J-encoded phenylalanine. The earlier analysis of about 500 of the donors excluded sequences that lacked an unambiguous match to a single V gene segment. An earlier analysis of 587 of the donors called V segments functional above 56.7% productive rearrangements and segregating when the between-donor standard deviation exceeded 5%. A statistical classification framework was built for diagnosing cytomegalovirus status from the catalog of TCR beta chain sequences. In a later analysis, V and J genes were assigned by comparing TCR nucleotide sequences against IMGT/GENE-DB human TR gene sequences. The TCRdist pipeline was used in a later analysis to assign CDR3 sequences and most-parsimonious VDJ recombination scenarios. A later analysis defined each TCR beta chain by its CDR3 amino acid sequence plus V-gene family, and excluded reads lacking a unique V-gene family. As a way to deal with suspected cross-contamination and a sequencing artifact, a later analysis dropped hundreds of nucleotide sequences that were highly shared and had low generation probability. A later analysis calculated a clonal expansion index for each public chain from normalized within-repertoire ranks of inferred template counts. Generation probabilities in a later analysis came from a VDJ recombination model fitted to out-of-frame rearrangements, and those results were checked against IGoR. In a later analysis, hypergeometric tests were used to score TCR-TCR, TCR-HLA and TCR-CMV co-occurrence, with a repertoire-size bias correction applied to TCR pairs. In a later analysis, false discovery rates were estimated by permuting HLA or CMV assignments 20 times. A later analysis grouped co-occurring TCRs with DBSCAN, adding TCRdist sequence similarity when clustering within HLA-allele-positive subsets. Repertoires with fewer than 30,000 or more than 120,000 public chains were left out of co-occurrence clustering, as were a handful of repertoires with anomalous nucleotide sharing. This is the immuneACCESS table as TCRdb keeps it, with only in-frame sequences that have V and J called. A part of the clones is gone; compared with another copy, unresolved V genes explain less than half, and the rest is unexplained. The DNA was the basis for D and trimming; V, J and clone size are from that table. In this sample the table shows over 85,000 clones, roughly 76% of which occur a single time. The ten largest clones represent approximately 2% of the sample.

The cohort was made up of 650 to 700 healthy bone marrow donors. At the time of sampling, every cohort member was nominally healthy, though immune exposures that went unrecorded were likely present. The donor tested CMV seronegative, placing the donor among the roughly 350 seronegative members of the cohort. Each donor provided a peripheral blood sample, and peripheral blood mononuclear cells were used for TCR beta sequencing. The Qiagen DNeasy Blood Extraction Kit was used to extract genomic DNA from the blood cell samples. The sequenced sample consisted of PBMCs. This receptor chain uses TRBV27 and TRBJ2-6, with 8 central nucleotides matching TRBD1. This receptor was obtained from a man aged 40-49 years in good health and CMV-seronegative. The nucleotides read TGTGCCAGCAGTCCAGGGACAGGACTAAGCTCTGGGGCCAACGTCCTGACTTTC. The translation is CASSPGTGLSSGANVLTF. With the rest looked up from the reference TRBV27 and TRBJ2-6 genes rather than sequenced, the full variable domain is EAQVTQNPRYLITVTGKKLTVTCSQNMNHEYMSWYRQDPGLGLRQIYYSMNVEVTDKGDVPEGYKVSRKEKRNFPLILESPSPNQTSLYFCASSPGTGLSSGANVLTFGAGSRLTVL.